A single sample gave rise to the 17 T cell receptor beta chains below, sequenced in a study of T cells expressing NK-cell markers. TCRdb re-called the 5' RACE reads and shows each CDR3 protein once, DNA omitted. The table lists 130,000 to 150,000 distinct CDR3 sequences, with 9.5% to 15% in the top ten. Material: blood T cells: a sorted CD56 or NKG2C T cell subset, CD4+ or CD8+ T cells, or bulk PBMC T cells (not recorded which). All receptors come from a man between 18 and 35 years old in good health.

The V and J genes are TRBV30 and TRBJ2-1; TCRdb reports TRBD2, a call that lacks DNA to check it against. The CDR3 is made up of 13 amino acids. Germline-derived CDR1 and CDR2 are GTSNPN and SVGIG (reference sequence). CDR3 region: CAWNPGGLLEQFF.

V usage is TRBV3-1 and J usage is TRBJ2-1; TCRdb's assignment of TRBD1 cannot be checked, as there is no DNA. CDR3 size: 15 residues. Germline values: CDR1 LGHDT, CDR2 YNNKEL (reference sequence). CDR3 protein: CASSLDRGLDNEQFF.

V and J are TRBV27 and TRBJ1-5; TCRdb lists TRBD1, though no DNA is available to test this call. The V gene's germline CDR1 is MNHEY and CDR2 SMNVEV (reference sequence). The CDR3 loop spans 15 amino acids. CDR3 region: CASSPDRGSNQPQHF.

This rearrangement joins TRBV5-1 to TRBJ2-1; TCRdb proposes TRBD1, but this gene call is untestable without DNA. The germline V gene has CDR1 SGHRS and CDR2 YFSETQ. The CDR3 is 13 amino acids. CDR3 protein: CASSLDRPNEQFF.

V gene TRBV12-3 or TRBV12-4 combines with J gene TRBJ2-7; TCRdb's assignment of TRBD2 cannot be checked, as there is no DNA. This CDR3 is 15 amino acids long. CDR3 residues: CASSGLAGSSYEQYF.

CDR3 sequence reads: CASSYTLEKKSGANVLTF. The chain employs TRBV6-5 and TRBJ2-6; TCRdb's assignment of TRBD2 cannot be checked, as there is no DNA. Germline values: CDR1 MNHEY, CDR2 SVGAGI. The CDR3 is 18 residues long.

This rearrangement joins TRBV11-1 to TRBJ2-2; the D call of TRBD1 rests on TCRdb alone, since no DNA is present to check it. This CDR3 contains 13 residues. CDR1 and CDR2 (germline): SGHAT, FQDESV (reference sequence). Here the CDR3 reads CASSLRDPGELFF.

The chain has TRBV30 and TRBJ2-1; TCRdb's D call, TRBD1, is unchecked because there is no DNA. The CDR3 consists of 12 residues. Germline V gene lookup returns CDR1 GTSNPN and CDR2 SVGIG (reference sequence). CDR3 loop: CAWGDSYNEQFF.

The chain uses TRBV3-1 and TRBJ2-5; lacking DNA, the TRBD2 call made by TCRdb goes unchecked. CDR1 is LGHDT and CDR2 is YNNKEL in the germline V gene (reference sequence). The CDR3 contains 17 residues. CDR3 sequence: CASSQKEVAGWRETQYF.

The chain links TRBV6-1 to TRBJ2-5; no DNA is available, so the TRBD1 call from TCRdb remains unchecked. The CDR3 length is 17 residues. CDR1 and CDR2 (germline): MNHNS, SASEGT. The CDR3 loop reads CASSPPDRGLKQETQYF.

The J gene is TRBJ2-1, the V gene TRBV25-1; TCRdb gives TRBD2 as the D gene, but with no DNA this cannot be confirmed. CDR3 size: 13 residues. Looked up from germline, CDR1 is MGHDK and CDR2 is SYGVNS. The CDR3 region is CASRAGGPDEQFF.

The chain links TRBV14 to TRBJ2-1; TCRdb reports TRBD1, a call that lacks DNA to check it against. Per the germline V gene, CDR1 is SGHDN and CDR2 is FVKESK. There are 17 residues in the CDR3. CDR3 sequence reads: CASSQDWGTGGFGEQFF. Drawing the rest from reference TRBV14 and TRBJ2-1, the complete variable domain is EAGVTQFPSHSVIEKGQTVTLRCDPISGHDNLYWYRRVMGKEIKFLLHFVKESKQDESGMPNNRFLAERTGGTYSTLKVQPAELEDSGVYFCASSQDWGTGGFGEQFFGPGTRLTVL.

J is TRBJ2-3 and V is TRBV25-1. The CDR3 extends over 12 amino acids. CDR1 is MGHDK, CDR2 SYGVNS, per germline. The CDR3 sequence is CASSVSVDTQYF. The complete variable domain, with remaining parts taken from reference TRBV25-1 and TRBJ2-3, reads EADIYQTPRYLVIGTGKKITLECSQTMGHDKMYWYQQDPGMELHLIHYSYGVNSTEKGDLSSESTVSRIRTEHFPLTLESARPSHTSQYLCASSVSVDTQYFGPGTRLTVL.

The gene calls are TRBV3-1 and TRBJ2-3; the TRBD2 assignment by TCRdb is unverifiable without DNA. The length of the CDR3 is 18 residues. CDR1 is LGHDT, CDR2 YNNKEL, per germline (reference sequence). CDR3 amino acids: CASSQVLASGYFPDTQYF.

The rearrangement uses TRBV6-6 and TRBJ2-1. The CDR3 totals 11 residues. Germline V CDR1 and CDR2: MNHNY, SVGAGI (reference sequence). The CDR3: CASRNWGEQFF.

The V call is TRBV28, the J call TRBJ2-1; absent DNA, TCRdb's TRBD2 call cannot be checked. This CDR3 has 13 amino acids. CDR1 MDHEN and CDR2 SYDVKM come from the germline V gene. The CDR3 loop is CASTLTSVDEQFF.

The V and J genes are TRBV18 and TRBJ2-7; TCRdb's D call, TRBD2, is unchecked because there is no DNA. Per germline, CDR1 KGHSH and CDR2 LQKENI. The CDR3 loop spans 18 amino acids. CDR3 amino acids: CASSQFSDWRENGNEQYF.